Reported below is one TCR beta chain. Its antigen has not been determined. No much larger clone exists at a distance of one base, and base qualities are not known. Amplification of TCR beta CDR3 regions was carried out from RNA transcripts. A first-round RT-PCR of the TCR CDR3 used the HTBI primer set with the Qiagen OneStep RT-PCR kit. Libraries were constructed in a second round of multiplex PCR, after which size selection and purification were performed. The libraries were sequenced on an Illumina HiSeq2000 using paired-end 100 bp reads. Per the authors' processing: SOAPnuke was used to process the raw data, with reads discarded if the reads contained adapters or uncalled bases, had a mean Phred below 15, or lacked an exact constant-primer or identifier match. High-quality paired reads were merged with COPE v1.2.5, and unique nucleotide sequences were defined as clonotypes. MiTCR v1.1 was used to align the clonotypes against IMGT TRBV, TRBD and TRBJ reference segments. Only V-J combinations with frequency above 0.0001, covering roughly 99% of repertoires, were analysed. A TCS score was defined as the ratio of F50 (clonal expansion) to E x V (chaos), with BLOSUM62-based TCRdist applied between CDR3 peptides within each V-J. Welch's t-statistics and random forest reduced fewer than 600 V-J features to fewer than 15, which were used in a naive Bayes classifier (R e1071). TCRdb handled the public reads itself, with Q25 trimming in fastp and clone calling in MiXCR, and kept productive beta chains. Under each unique CDR3 protein, matching rows form one entry showing the most common genes and DNA. These V and J calls originate from TCRdb's pipeline instead of the authors' own analysis. Recorded for this sample are around 55,000 distinct CDR3 sequences; 48% of them occurred a single time. The ten largest clonotypes hold approximately 9% of the sample.

V trim: 6 bases; J trim: 4 bases; unmatched bases: 7. The CDR3 spans 14 residues, from the cysteine through the phenylalanine. Only the CDR3 portion is preserved as DNA: 42 bases, with reading frame beginning at the first base. Per the germline V gene (reference sequence), DFQATT is the CDR1 and SNEGSKA is the CDR2. Moderately to severely active disease, a Clinical Activity Score of at least 3, a NOSPECS grade of at least 4, and a duration under 3 months were present in ophthalmopathy patients. Patients with uncontrolled infections, other autoimmune diseases, pregnancy or lactation were excluded. Diagnoses were established on the basis of clinical symptoms, serum thyroxine and TRAb, thyroid ultrasound, and orbital computed tomography. PBMCs were isolated from 10 ml of fresh peripheral blood by Ficoll-Paque density gradient centrifugation. Total RNA was extracted with Trizol reagent, and quality was checked on an Agilent 2100 Bioanalyzer.

This sample was taken from a study of T cells in Graves' hyperthyroidism and ophthalmopathy (dated by TCRdb to between 2018 and 2021). Study-level background: Peripheral blood was collected at initial diagnosis, before any treatment. To identify distinguishing TCR V-J signatures, a discovery cohort of 100 patients was used, comprising 43 with Graves' ophthalmopathy and 57 with stable Graves' hyperthyroidism. An independent validation cohort of around 20 hyperthyroidism patients and approximately 17 patients who later progressed to ophthalmopathy tested prospective prediction of ophthalmopathy. The 75 to 100 discovery patients were randomly split 7:3 into training and test sets. In addition, the study compared T-cell repertoires in thyroid tissue and in blood from a handful of Graves' hyperthyroidism patients. After blood sampling, hyperthyroidism patients were treated with methimazole at a starting dose of 30 mg daily, and ophthalmopathy patients were treated with high-dose intravenous methylprednisolone. The paper describes TCR Vbeta CDR3 sequencing of around 130 peripheral blood samples, made up of 43 ophthalmopathy patients, around 78 hyperthyroidism patients and 17 progressor patients.

The research as a whole found: In cross-validation, a model built on a 13 V-J signature told ophthalmopathy apart from stable hyperthyroidism with less than 90% sensitivity and around 83% specificity, and in testing the same model reached 80%/75%. During validation, the model predicted progression to ophthalmopathy a median of roughly six months ahead of onset, with approximately 70% sensitivity and 72% to 80% specificity. No statistical method was used to fix the sample size in advance, and group allocation was not hidden from the investigators. Most expanded thyroid clonotypes (frequency above 0.001) were also detected in blood, suggesting blood repertoires may reflect thyroid immune responses.

The chain employs TRBV20-1 and TRBJ2-3; TRBD2 agrees with 10 junctional bases. The sequence came from a woman between 45 and 65 years old with Graves' ophthalmopathy. The sequenced sample consisted of blood. The CDR3 protein: CSATASGGSDTQYF. The DNA sequence is TGCAGTGCAACCGCTAGCGGGGGCTCAGATACGCAGTATTTT.